This is a list of T cell receptor beta chains from one sample in a study of blood T cell repertoires in COVID-19. The protocol was immunoSEQ multiplex PCR, while the TCRdb copy is restricted to in-frame clones and leaves out a portion. The data contain some 73,000 clones, 75% to 95% of them singletons. The sequenced sample consisted of peripheral blood. These receptors came from a human donor in a cohort sampled during active COVID-19. Each CDR3 is given without its conserved first and last residue. The size entry is marked missing in some rows and otherwise reads once, few, many or a size class.

v_gene	abundance	j_gene	len	CDR3aa
TRBV5-1	.	TRBJ2-1	12	ASSQEQGANEQF
TRBV19	.	TRBJ2-5	11	ASSITRSETQY
TRBV12-3/TRBV12-4	.	TRBJ1-6	10	ASSLGLSPLH
TRBV7-2	.	TRBJ2-5	13	ASSPRGAGQETQY
TRBV10-1	.	TRBJ2-7	10	ASSYDRDEQY
TRBV19	.	TRBJ2-7	11	ATTMAPGYEQY
TRBV29-1	.	TRBJ2-7	9	SVETGFEQY
TRBV28	.	TRBJ1-2	12	ASSPGDRDYGYT
TRBV12-3/TRBV12-4	.	TRBJ1-3	10	ANGGSGNTIY
TRBV7-9	.	TRBJ1-2	9	ASSSNRGPT
TRBV7-9	.	TRBJ2-3	12	ASSFAGGTDTQY
TRBV6-6	.	TRBJ1-2	16	ASSPRPGQGGLNYGYT
TRBV13	.	TRBJ2-7	13	ASSFRGGNSYEQY
TRBV27	.	TRBJ1-5	12	ASSAGQVNQPQH
TRBV5-4	few	TRBJ1-3	15	ASSTQTRRGLGNTIY
TRBV5-1	.	TRBJ2-5	14	ASSSYSGGNQETQY
TRBV7-9	.	TRBJ2-1	16	ASSLGTSGSSSYNEQF
TRBV7-8	.	TRBJ2-2	12	ASSLEPLTGELF
TRBV7-2	few	TRBJ1-1	13	ASSRDRGWNTEAF
TRBV28	.	TRBJ1-5	12	ASRRQGDNQPQH
TRBV24-1	.	TRBJ2-1	14	ATSDTTGTDYNEQF
TRBV28	.	TRBJ2-7	11	ASRYGGSYEQY
TRBV19	.	TRBJ1-1	13	ASSRGQGSKAEAF